These 15 T cell receptor beta chains came from one sample sequenced in a study of cytomegalovirus exposure and HLA in healthy donors (dated by TCRdb to 2015 to 2018). Receptor libraries were prepared by the immunoSEQ multiplex PCR assay. For the multiplex PCR, a mixture combining 60 forward primers for TCR Vbeta segments and 13 reverse primers for TCR Jbeta segments was used. TCRdb took over this immuneACCESS table, retaining in-frame rearrangements with V and J assigned. Such tables are incomplete; in checked studies, under half of the missing clones stem from an unresolved V gene, and the remainder is unexplained. The sample table lists about 43,000 clones, 60% to 85% of them with a count of one. The ten largest account for roughly 1.5% of the sample. What was sequenced was PBMCs. Every receptor here comes from a man aged 25-45 years in good health and CMV-seronegative.

V and J are TRBV5-8 and TRBJ2-1, with 12 bases identical to TRBD2. Unmatched junction bases numbered 0, after V lost 0 bases and J lost 2 bases. Germline CDR1 SGHTS, CDR2 YDEGEE. This CDR3 has 16 amino acids. The CDR3: CASSLGLAGAYNEQFF. Here the CDR3 DNA reads TGTGCCAGCAGCTTGGGACTAGCGGGGGCCTACAATGAGCAGTTCTTC.

The V and J genes are TRBV2 and TRBJ2-5; TRBD2 might be the D (7 bases). V lost 4 bases and J 13 bases, leaving 16 bases between the germline ends. The CDR3 consists of 12 residues. Germline V CDR1 and CDR2: SNHLY, FYNNEI. DNA of the CDR3: TGTGCCAGCAGTGGCGACAGGTCTAGCGGGTACTTC. It specifies CASSGDRSSGYF.

The rearrangement joins TRBV6-5 to TRBJ1-2, with D possibly matching TRBD1 (6 bases). The V gene lost 6 bases and the J gene lost 8 bases, with 19 bases spanning the gap. This CDR3 is 14 amino acids long. CDR1 MNHEY and CDR2 SVGAGI come from the germline V gene. CDR3 in amino acids: CASRRSRDIGGYTF. In nucleotides, the CDR3 is TGTGCCAGCAGAAGAAGCCGGGACATCGGCGGCTACACCTTC.

The chain carries TRBV18 and TRBJ1-5; TRBD1 might be the D (6 bases). CDR1 and CDR2 from the germline V gene are KGHSH and LQKENI. Deletions cut 3 bases from V and 5 bases from J, with 11 bases between. The CDR3 has 14 residues. The CDR3 region has the DNA TGTGCCAGCTCACCTAACAGGGATTATCAGCCCCAGCATTTT. This sequence encodes CASSPNRDYQPQHF.

CDR3 DNA: TGTGCCAGCAGCTTAGGCCCTAATCAGCCCCAGCATTTT. This gives the protein CASSLGPNQPQHF. V and J are TRBV7-3 and TRBJ1-5; D not certain. V lost 2 bases to trimming and J lost 4 bases, with 6 bases between them. CDR3 length: 13 residues. Germline V gene sequence: CDR1 SGHTA, CDR2 FQGTGA.

The V gene is TRBV5-6, the J gene TRBJ2-1; perhaps TRBD1 as D (5 bases). With 1 base removed from V and 7 bases from J, the gap between germline ends came to 15 bases. The CDR3 covers 15 residues. Germline CDR1 is SGHDT and CDR2 is YYEEEE. In DNA, the CDR3 is TGTGCCAGCAGCTTGATATGGGGCCTGGGTAATGAGCAGTTCTTC. Translating it yields CASSLIWGLGNEQFF.

The chain is built from TRBV5-1 and TRBJ2-7; D is possibly TRBD1 (6 bases). The germline V gene encodes CDR1 SGHRS and CDR2 YFSETQ. V lost 3 bases and J 2 bases, leaving 12 bases between the germline ends. This CDR3 comprises 14 residues. The CDR3 nucleotides are TGCGCCAGCAGCTCCTGGACAGAAACCTACGAGCAGTACTTC. Protein sequence: CASSSWTETYEQYF.

This clone was counted once. CDR3 residues: CAWSVLGGQYF. DNA for the CDR3: TGTGCCTGGAGTGTCCTGGGAGGCCAGTACTTC. This chain joins TRBV30 and TRBJ2-5; D may be TRBD2 (6 bases). The V gene's germline CDR1 is GTSNPN and CDR2 SVGIG (reference sequence). The CDR3 covers 11 residues. V shed 0 bases and J shed 10 bases, with 9 bases lying between them.

CDR3 bases: TGCGCCAGCAGCCCAACCTGGGGACAGGGAGGAAGTAATGAGCAGTTCTTC. It translates to CASSPTWGQGGSNEQFF. J is TRBJ2-1 and V is TRBV4-3, with TRBD1 identical over 9 bases. The trim removed 4 bases at V and 7 bases at J, leaving 14 bases unmatched. The CDR3 runs to 17 residues. The germline CDR1 and CDR2 sequences are LGHNA and YSLEER.

The table lists this clone with a count of one. V gene TRBV7-7 combines with J gene TRBJ2-1, with 8 positions matching TRBD1. With 5 bases clipped from V and 7 bases from J, the junction kept 7 bases outside the gene matches. The germline CDR1 and CDR2 sequences are SSHAT and FNYEAQ (reference sequence). CDR3 length: 14 amino acids. The CDR3, as DNA: TGTGCCAGCAGCCGAGGACAGGGTGGGAATGAGCAGTTCTTC. Translated, it gives CASSRGQGGNEQFF.

This clone was seen a few times. The chain is built from TRBV2 and TRBJ2-3, with TRBD1 matching over 9 bases. The junction had 4 bases not matched to a gene; V was cut back by 6 bases and J by 0 bases. This CDR3 region has 15 residues. Per the germline V gene, CDR1 is SNHLY and CDR2 is FYNNEI. CDR3 sequence reads: CASRTQGASTDTQYF. CDR3 in DNA: TGTGCCAGCAGAACACAGGGGGCTAGCACAGATACGCAGTATTTT.

The chain has TRBV25-1 and TRBJ2-1, with 7 bases fitting TRBD2. V was pared by 6 bases and J by 0 bases, with 5 bases of the junction left unmatched. Germline assignment: CDR1 MGHDK and CDR2 SYGVNS. The CDR3 has 15 residues. The DNA for the CDR3 is TGTGCCAGCAGCCTAGCGGATCTCTCCTACAATGAGCAGTTCTTC. It translates to CASSLADLSYNEQFF.

The chain couples TRBV19 to TRBJ2-5, with TRBD2 identical over 10 bases. The ends lost 4 bases at V and 2 bases at J; junction bases unmatched: 7. Per germline, CDR1 LNHDA and CDR2 SQIVND (reference sequence). CDR3 length equals 16 residues. The CDR3 DNA sequence: TGTGCCAGTAGTACTCCCTTGACTAGCGGGCAAGAGACCCAGTACTTC. Its protein is CASSTPLTSGQETQYF.

The V call is TRBV5-4, the J call TRBJ2-1; D ambiguous. CDR1 is SGHNT, CDR2 YYREEE, per germline (reference sequence). This CDR3 is 11 amino acids long. The V and J ends lost 5 bases and 8 bases respectively, with 8 bases between them. The CDR3: CASSIEYEQFF. Written as DNA, the CDR3 is TGTGCCAGCAGTATAGAGTATGAGCAGTTCTTC. Full variable domain (missing parts from reference TRBV5-4 and TRBJ2-1): ETGVTQSPTHLIKTRGQQVTLRCSSQSGHNTVSWYQQALGQGPQFIFQYYREEENGRGNFPPRFSGLQFPNYSSELNVNALELDDSALYLCASSIEYEQFFGPGTRLTVL.

This clone was counted between two and nine times. This chain uses TRBV5-1 with TRBJ2-7; D is perhaps TRBD2 (6 bases). CDR3 length: 14 amino acids. Trimming stripped 1 base from V and 2 bases from J, with 10 bases between. The germline V gene encodes CDR1 SGHRS and CDR2 YFSETQ. As DNA, the CDR3 is TGCGCCAGCAGCTTGAATAGCGGCCCCTACGAGCAGTACTTC. It encodes CASSLNSGPYEQYF.